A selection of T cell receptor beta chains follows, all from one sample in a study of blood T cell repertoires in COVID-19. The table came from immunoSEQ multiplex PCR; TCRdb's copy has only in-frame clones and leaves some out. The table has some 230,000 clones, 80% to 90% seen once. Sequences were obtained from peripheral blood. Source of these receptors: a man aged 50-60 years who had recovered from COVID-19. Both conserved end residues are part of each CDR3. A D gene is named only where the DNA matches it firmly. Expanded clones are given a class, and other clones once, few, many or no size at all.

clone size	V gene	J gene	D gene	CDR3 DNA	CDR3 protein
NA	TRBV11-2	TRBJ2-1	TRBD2	TGTGCCAGCAGCTTAGCGACTAGCGGGAGAAGGAATGAGCAGTTCTTC	CASSLATSGRRNEQFF
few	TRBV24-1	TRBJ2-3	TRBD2	TGTGCCACCAGTGCCGTGATCGGGGAGGGTAGCACAGATACGCAGTATTTT	CATSAVIGEGSTDTQYF
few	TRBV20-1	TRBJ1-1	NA	TGCAGTGCTAGTGGTACAATGAACACTGAAGCTTTCTTT	CSASGTMNTEAFF
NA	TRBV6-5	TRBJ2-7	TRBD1	TGTGCCAGCAGTCCCGGGACAGGAAGATACGAGCAGTACTTC	CASSPGTGRYEQYF
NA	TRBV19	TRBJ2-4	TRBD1	TGTGCCAGTAGTATGAAGCGACAGGGGGACTACTTCGCGTACTTC	CASSMKRQGDYFAYF
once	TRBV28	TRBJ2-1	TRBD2	TGTGCCAGCAGTTTACAGGGAGGGGACAATGAGCAGTTCTTC	CASSLQGGDNEQFF
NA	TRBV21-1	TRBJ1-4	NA	TGTGCCAGCAGCAAAGAGGGGGCGCCGGAAAAACTGTTTTTT	CASSKEGAPEKLFF
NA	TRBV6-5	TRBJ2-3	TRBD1	TGTGCCAGCAGTACCACAGGGGACACAGATACGCAGTATTTT	CASSTTGDTDTQYF
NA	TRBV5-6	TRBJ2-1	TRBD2	TGTGCCAGCAGCTTAGGTAGCGGGAGTCCCTACAATGAGCAGTTCTTC	CASSLGSGSPYNEQFF
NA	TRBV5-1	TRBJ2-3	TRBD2	TGCGCCAGCAGGACCTCCGGGACTAGCGGGGGGGATACGCAGTATTTT	CASRTSGTSGGDTQYF
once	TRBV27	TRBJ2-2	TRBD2	TGTGCCAGCAGTTTAAGGCGGGAGAGGGCCGGGGAGCTGTTTTTT	CASSLRRERAGELFF
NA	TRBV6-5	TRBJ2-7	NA	TGTGCCAGCAAAAAGGGCAGGGATTACGAGCAGTACTTC	CASKKGRDYEQYF
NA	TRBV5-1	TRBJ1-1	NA	TGCGCCAGCAGCTTTGAGACAGGGAACACTGAAGCTTTCTTT	CASSFETGNTEAFF
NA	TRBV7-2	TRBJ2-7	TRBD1	TGTGCCAGCAGCCTCACAGGGGTTGACGAGCAGTACTTC	CASSLTGVDEQYF
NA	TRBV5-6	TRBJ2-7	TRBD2	TGTGCCAGCAGCTCCTATAGCGGGAGTGCGTTCTACGAGCAGTACTTC	CASSSYSGSAFYEQYF
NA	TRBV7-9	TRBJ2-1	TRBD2	TGTGCCAGCAGCTTAGCGAGCGGGAGTGGCAATGAGCAGTTCTTC	CASSLASGSGNEQFF
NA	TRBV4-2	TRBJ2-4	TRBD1	TGTGCCAGCAGCTCAAGGACAGGGTCGGCCAAAAACATTCAGTACTTC	CASSSRTGSAKNIQYF
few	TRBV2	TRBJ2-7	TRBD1	TGTGCCAGCAAGGGACAGCCCTACGAGCAGTACTTC	CASKGQPYEQYF
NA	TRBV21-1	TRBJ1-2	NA	TGTGCCAGCAGCCCGACTACAGGACAGCACTATGGCTACACCTTC	CASSPTTGQHYGYTF
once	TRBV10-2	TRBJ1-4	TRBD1	TGCGCCAGCAGGCCGACAGGGGTGGGCGAAAAACTGTTTTTT	CASRPTGVGEKLFF
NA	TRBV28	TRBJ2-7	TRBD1	TGTGCCAGCAGTGGGACAGTTCCCCCTTATGAGCAGTACTTC	CASSGTVPPYEQYF
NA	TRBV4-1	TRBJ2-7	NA	TGCGCCAGCAGCCAAGATGGAGGCCTTAGGAGGTACTTC	CASSQDGGLRRYF
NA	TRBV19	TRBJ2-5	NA	TGTGCCAGTAGTCAGAAGGAGACCCAGTACTTC	CASSQKETQYF
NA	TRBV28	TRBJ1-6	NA	TGTGCCAGCAGTCTTAGGGACTATTATAATTCACCCCTCCACTTT	CASSLRDYYNSPLHF
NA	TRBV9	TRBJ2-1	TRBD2	TGTGCCAGCAGCGTAGCGGGAGGGCCAAGTGAGCAGTTCTTC	CASSVAGGPSEQFF
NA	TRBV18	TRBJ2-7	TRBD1	TGTGCCAGCCACCCGGGACAGGGGTCCTACGAGCAGTACTTC	CASHPGQGSYEQYF
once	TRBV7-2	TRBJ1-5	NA	TGTGCCAGCAGCTTAGTTCCAGACAATCAGCCCCAGCATTTT	CASSLVPDNQPQHF
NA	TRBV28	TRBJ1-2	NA	TGTGCCAGCAGTGCCGGGACACTGTTTTATGGCTACACCTTC	CASSAGTLFYGYTF
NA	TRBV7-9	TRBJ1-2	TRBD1	TGTGCCAGCAGGGCGACAGGGGAGTCCTATGGCTACACCTTC	CASRATGESYGYTF
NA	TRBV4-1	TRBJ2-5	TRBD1	TGCGCCAGCAGCGGTCCCGGGACAGGGGGGCGAGAGACCCAGTACTTC	CASSGPGTGGRETQYF
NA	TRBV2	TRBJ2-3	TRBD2	TGTGCCAGCCAGATTTGGACTAGCGGGGACTCCACAGATACGCAGTATTTT	CASQIWTSGDSTDTQYF
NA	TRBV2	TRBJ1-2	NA	TGTGCCAGCAGTGGGAGCGGGGGGCTACCCTATGGCTACACCTTC	CASSGSGGLPYGYTF
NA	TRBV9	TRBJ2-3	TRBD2	TGTGCCAGCAGCACCGGACTAGCGGGAGGATTCACAGATACGCAGTATTTT	CASSTGLAGGFTDTQYF
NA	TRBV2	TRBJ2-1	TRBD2	TGTGCCAGCAGGGCGGCGGGGGGATACAATGAGCAGTTCTTC	CASRAAGGYNEQFF
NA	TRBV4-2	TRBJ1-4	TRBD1	TGTGCCAGCAGCCAAGGCGGGACAGGGAATGAAAAACTGTTTTTT	CASSQGGTGNEKLFF
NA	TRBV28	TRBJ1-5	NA	TGTGCCAGCAGCCCCTACAGGTATCAGCCCCAGCATTTT	CASSPYRYQPQHF
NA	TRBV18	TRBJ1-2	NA	TGTGCCAGCTCACCACAGGGAGGGAAGGGATACTATGGCTACACCTTC	CASSPQGGKGYYGYTF
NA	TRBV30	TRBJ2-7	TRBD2	TGTGCCTGGAGTGTACCCGGGGGGGTCGACTACGAGCAGTACTTC	CAWSVPGGVDYEQYF
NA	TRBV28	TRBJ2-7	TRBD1	TGTGCCAGCAGTCGGGACAGGTCCTACGAGCAGTACTTC	CASSRDRSYEQYF
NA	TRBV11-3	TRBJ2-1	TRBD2	TGTGCCAGCAGCTTAGGCCTAGCGGGGGGCACCTACAATGAGCAGTTCTTC	CASSLGLAGGTYNEQFF
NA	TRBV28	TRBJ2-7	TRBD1	TGTGCCAGCCCGCCGCCGACAGGGGATCCCTACGAGCAGTACTTC	CASPPPTGDPYEQYF
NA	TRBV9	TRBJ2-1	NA	TGTGCCAGCAGCGTGGAGCCCCGCGGCAATGAGCAGTTCTTC	CASSVEPRGNEQFF
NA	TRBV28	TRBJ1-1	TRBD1	TGTGCCAGCAGTTTACCGAACCAGGGGGCAGCTTTCTTT	CASSLPNQGAAFF
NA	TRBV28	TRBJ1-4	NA	TGTGCCAGCAGCAAAGGAGGGTTAGGGGAAAAACTGTTTTTT	CASSKGGLGEKLFF
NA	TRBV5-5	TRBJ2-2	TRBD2	TGTGCCAGCAGGGGGCTAGCGGGAGTCACCGGGGAGCTGTTTTTT	CASRGLAGVTGELFF
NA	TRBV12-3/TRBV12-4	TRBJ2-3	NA	TGTGCCAGCAGATCTAGCGCAGATACGCAGTATTTT	CASRSSADTQYF
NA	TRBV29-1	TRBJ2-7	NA	TGCAGCGTTGAATCAGGGTACGAGCAGTACTTC	CSVESGYEQYF
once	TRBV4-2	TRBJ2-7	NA	TGTGCCAGCAGCCAAGATAGGCTAGCTTACGAGCAGTACTTC	CASSQDRLAYEQYF
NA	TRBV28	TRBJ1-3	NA	TGTGCCAGCAGTAGGGGGACGTCTCCTGGAAACACCATATATTTT	CASSRGTSPGNTIYF
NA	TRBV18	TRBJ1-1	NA	TGTGCCAGCTCTCCGACAGGACCTGAAGCTTTCTTT	CASSPTGPEAFF
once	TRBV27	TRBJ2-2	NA	TGTGCCAGCAACCCTGGGGGGGCTGGGACCGGGGAGCTGTTTTTT	CASNPGGAGTGELFF
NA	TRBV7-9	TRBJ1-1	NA	TGTGCCAGCAGCTTAGTAGAGAACACTGAAGCTTTCTTT	CASSLVENTEAFF
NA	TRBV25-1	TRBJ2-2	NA	TGTGCCAGCAGCGGGGTCAACGGGAGAGGGGAGCTGTTTTTT	CASSGVNGRGELFF